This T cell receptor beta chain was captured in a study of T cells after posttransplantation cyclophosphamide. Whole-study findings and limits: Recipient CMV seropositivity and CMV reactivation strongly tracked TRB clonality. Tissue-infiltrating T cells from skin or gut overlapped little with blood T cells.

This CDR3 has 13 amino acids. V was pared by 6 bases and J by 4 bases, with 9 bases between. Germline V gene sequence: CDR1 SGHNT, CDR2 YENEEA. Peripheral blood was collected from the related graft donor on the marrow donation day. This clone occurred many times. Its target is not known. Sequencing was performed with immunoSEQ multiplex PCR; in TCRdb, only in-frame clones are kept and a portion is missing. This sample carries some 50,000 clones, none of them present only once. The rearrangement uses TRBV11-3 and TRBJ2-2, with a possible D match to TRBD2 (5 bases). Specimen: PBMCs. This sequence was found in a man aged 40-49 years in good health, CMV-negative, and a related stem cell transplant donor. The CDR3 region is CASSLSGTGELFF. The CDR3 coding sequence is TGTGCCAGCAGTTTGAGCGGCACCGGGGAGCTGTTTTTT.